This TCR beta chain is from a study of CD8 T cells in Susac syndrome. CDR1 is LGHNA, CDR2 YSLEER, per germline. With V trimmed by 1 base and J by 5 bases, 8 bases remained unmatched. This CDR3 is built from 15 residues. An input of about 0.45 to 1 ug of RNA was subjected to reverse transcription using random hexamers. By means of immunoSEQ multiplex PCR, TCR beta CDR3 spanning 54 Vbeta and 13 Jbeta underwent amplification. Via MiXCR, TCRdb re-called the immunoSEQ multiplex PCR reads, giving one row per CDR3 protein. This sample carries 210,000 or so distinct CDR3 sequences, about 93% of them seen once, and the ten largest clones take 0.1% to 0.15%.

The sequence derives from a human donor with multiple sclerosis. The material sequenced was CD8+ T cells from PBMCs. The chain links TRBV4-3 to TRBJ2-7; 7 nucleotides agree with TRBD2. CDR3 sequence (DNA): TGCGCCAGCAGCCAAGGGCGCGGGAGCACGGACGAGCAGTACTTC. The encoded protein is CASSQGRGSTDEQYF.